This is a list of T cell receptor beta chains from one sample in a study of cytomegalovirus exposure and HLA in healthy donors. Sequenced by immunoSEQ multiplex PCR; TCRdb stores in-frame clones only, minus some. Of about 170,000 clones in the sample, less than 90% were seen once. The source material was PBMCs. The receptor set was obtained from a woman between 25 and 40 years old in good health and CMV-seronegative. CDR3s include the opening cysteine and the closing phenylalanine or tryptophan. Fields, in order: clone size, D gene, J gene, V gene, CDR3 protein, CDR3 DNA. D genes are given only for firm matches. Only some rows state a clone size, as once, few, many or a class for expanded clones.

abundance: NA; d_gene: NA; j_gene: TRBJ1-5; v_gene: TRBV7-9; CDR3aa: CASSSATSGNQPQHF; CDR3nt: TGTGCCAGCAGCTCAGCCACCTCAGGTAATCAGCCCCAGCATTTT
abundance: once; d_gene: NA; j_gene: TRBJ2-1; v_gene: TRBV7-3; CDR3aa: CASTKDGPNYNEQFF; CDR3nt: TGTGCCAGCACCAAAGACGGACCTAATTACAATGAGCAGTTCTTC
abundance: NA; d_gene: NA; j_gene: TRBJ2-1; v_gene: TRBV28; CDR3aa: CASSPQYRNNEQFF; CDR3nt: TGTGCCAGCAGTCCACAGTACAGGAACAATGAGCAGTTCTTC
abundance: NA; d_gene: TRBD2; j_gene: TRBJ2-1; v_gene: TRBV29-1; CDR3aa: CSVEGRLAGEQFF; CDR3nt: TGCAGCGTTGAAGGAAGACTAGCAGGCGAGCAGTTCTTC
abundance: NA; d_gene: NA; j_gene: TRBJ2-7; v_gene: TRBV27; CDR3aa: CASSAENSYEQYF; CDR3nt: TGTGCCAGCAGTGCCGAGAACTCCTACGAGCAGTACTTC
abundance: NA; d_gene: NA; j_gene: TRBJ2-7; v_gene: TRBV12-5; CDR3aa: CASGPPDEQYF; CDR3nt: TGTGCTAGTGGTCCCCCCGACGAGCAGTACTTC
abundance: NA; d_gene: TRBD2; j_gene: TRBJ2-1; v_gene: TRBV4-1; CDR3aa: CASSGSGTSGYNEQFF; CDR3nt: TGCGCCAGCAGCGGGTCCGGGACTAGCGGCTACAATGAGCAGTTCTTC
abundance: NA; d_gene: TRBD1; j_gene: TRBJ2-7; v_gene: TRBV7-9; CDR3aa: CASSLGDSSSYEQYF; CDR3nt: TGTGCCAGCAGCTTAGGGGACAGTTCTTCCTACGAGCAGTACTTC
abundance: NA; d_gene: TRBD2; j_gene: TRBJ2-1; v_gene: TRBV28; CDR3aa: CASSLAGGDEQFF; CDR3nt: TGTGCCAGCAGTTTAGCGGGAGGCGATGAGCAGTTCTTC
abundance: NA; d_gene: NA; j_gene: TRBJ1-4; v_gene: TRBV7-9; CDR3aa: CASSLDGSEKLFF; CDR3nt: TGTGCCAGCAGCTTAGATGGTTCGGAAAAACTGTTTTTT
abundance: NA; d_gene: NA; j_gene: TRBJ1-5; v_gene: TRBV5-6; CDR3aa: CASSLGNQPQHF; CDR3nt: TGTGCCAGCAGCTTAGGGAATCAGCCCCAGCATTTT
abundance: few; d_gene: TRBD1; j_gene: TRBJ1-2; v_gene: TRBV27; CDR3aa: CASRERAGQNYGYTF; CDR3nt: TGTGCCAGCAGGGAGCGGGCGGGACAGAACTATGGCTACACCTTC
abundance: once; d_gene: NA; j_gene: TRBJ1-1; v_gene: TRBV9; CDR3aa: CASSVAQNTEAFF; CDR3nt: TGTGCCAGCAGCGTAGCCCAGAACACTGAAGCTTTCTTT
abundance: once; d_gene: NA; j_gene: TRBJ1-5; v_gene: TRBV28; CDR3aa: CASNGRVHSNQPQHF; CDR3nt: TGTGCCAGCAACGGCCGGGTACATAGCAATCAGCCCCAGCATTTT
abundance: NA; d_gene: NA; j_gene: TRBJ2-3; v_gene: TRBV5-1; CDR3aa: CASSLRAYGTDTQYF; CDR3nt: TGCGCCAGCAGCTTGAGGGCCTATGGCACAGATACGCAGTATTTT
abundance: once; d_gene: TRBD2; j_gene: TRBJ2-1; v_gene: TRBV5-1; CDR3aa: CASRRGTSGGASEQFF; CDR3nt: TGCGCCAGCCGACGCGGGACTAGCGGGGGGGCCAGTGAGCAGTTCTTC